This T cell receptor beta chain was obtained from a study of shared clonotypes between healthy human individuals. As for the study in general: In total, the donors were two women and a few men aged 18 to 49. Findings of the study overall: For naive CD4 cells, approximately 5% of clonotypes were shared across a handful of donors.

This clone was picked up one time. Its antigen is unidentified. Sorted-subset replicate PCR reactions were performed with about 200 ng DNA, corresponding to roughly 30,000 T cell genomes. The assay was immunoSEQ multiplex PCR, and TCRdb's table has in-frame clones only and misses some. The sample lists approximately 1.9 million clones, 85% to 95% seen once, with more than 1.5% in the top ten. Germline V gene data show CDR1 as MRHNA and CDR2 as SNTAGT. J gave up 0 bases and V 8 bases, and 3 bases lay outside the gene matches. This CDR3 has 13 amino acids. CD8 cells classed as naive were CD45RO-negative and positively selected for CCR7, excluding terminally differentiated effector memory CD45RA+ cells.

Sequenced input: naive CD8+ T cells from PBMCs. The rearrangement joins TRBV6-4 to TRBJ1-1; 7 bases fit TRBD1. This TCR derives from a man between 18 and 35 years old in good health. Some clones in this sample may be carry-over from other donors' samples. In DNA form, the CDR3 reads TGTGCCAGCCGGGACAGCCTGAACACTGAAGCTTTCTTT. Amino acid sequence: CASRDSLNTEAFF.